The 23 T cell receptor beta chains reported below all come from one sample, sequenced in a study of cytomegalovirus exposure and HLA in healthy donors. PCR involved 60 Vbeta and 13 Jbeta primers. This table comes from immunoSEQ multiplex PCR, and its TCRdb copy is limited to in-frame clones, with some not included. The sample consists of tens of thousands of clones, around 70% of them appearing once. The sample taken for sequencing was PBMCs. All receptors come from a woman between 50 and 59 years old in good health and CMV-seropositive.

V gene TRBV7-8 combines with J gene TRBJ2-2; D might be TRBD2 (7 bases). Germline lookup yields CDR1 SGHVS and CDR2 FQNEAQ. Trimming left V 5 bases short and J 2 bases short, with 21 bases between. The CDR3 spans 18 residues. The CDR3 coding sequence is TGTGCCAGCAGCCCCCGAGGGAGGGGGACGGATAACACCGGGGAGCTGTTTTTT. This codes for CASSPRGRGTDNTGELFF.

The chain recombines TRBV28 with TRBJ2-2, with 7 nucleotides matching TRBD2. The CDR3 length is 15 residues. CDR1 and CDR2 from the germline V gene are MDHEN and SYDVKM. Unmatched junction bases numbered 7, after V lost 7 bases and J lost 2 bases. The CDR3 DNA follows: TGTGCCAGCACCAGCGGGGCAGTTAACACCGGGGAGCTGTTTTTT. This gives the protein CASTSGAVNTGELFF. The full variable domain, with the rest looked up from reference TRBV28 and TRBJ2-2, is DVKVTQSSRYLVKRTGEKVFLECVQDMDHENMFWYRQDPGLGLRLIYFSYDVKMKEKGDIPEGYSVSREKKERFSLILESASTNQTSMYLCASTSGAVNTGELFFGEGSRLTVL.

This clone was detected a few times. The CDR3 DNA reads as TGTGCCACCAGCAGAGATCCGACTAGCGGGAGGGCCCTCTACAATGAGCAGTTCTTC. Amino acids: CATSRDPTSGRALYNEQFF. This chain joins TRBV15 and TRBJ2-1; 14 positions match TRBD2. Germline assignment: CDR1 LNHNV and CDR2 YYDKDF (reference sequence). This CDR3 contains 19 residues. Trimming at V came to 0 bases and at J to 3 bases, leaving 7 bases not matched to a gene.

The CDR3 protein is CASSLEGPRGYNSPLHF. CDR3 bases: TGTGCCAGCAGTTTAGAAGGACCCCGCGGGTATAATTCACCCCTCCACTTT. This chain connects TRBV27 to TRBJ1-6; D unclear. This CDR3 spans 17 amino acids. V gave up 2 bases and J gave up 4 bases, with 15 bases separating them. Per germline, CDR1 MNHEY and CDR2 SMNVEV (reference sequence).

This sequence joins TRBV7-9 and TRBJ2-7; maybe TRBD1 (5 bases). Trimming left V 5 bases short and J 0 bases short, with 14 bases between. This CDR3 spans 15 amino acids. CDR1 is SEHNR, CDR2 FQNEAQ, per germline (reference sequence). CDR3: CASSARGLGSYEQYF. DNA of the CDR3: TGTGCCAGCAGCGCAAGGGGTTTAGGCTCCTACGAGCAGTACTTC.

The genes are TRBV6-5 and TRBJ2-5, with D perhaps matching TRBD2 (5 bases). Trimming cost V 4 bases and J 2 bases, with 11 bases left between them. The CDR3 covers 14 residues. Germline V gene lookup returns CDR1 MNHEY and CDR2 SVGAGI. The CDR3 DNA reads TGTGCCAGCAGTTTCATCGGGAAACAAGAGACCCAGTACTTC. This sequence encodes CASSFIGKQETQYF.

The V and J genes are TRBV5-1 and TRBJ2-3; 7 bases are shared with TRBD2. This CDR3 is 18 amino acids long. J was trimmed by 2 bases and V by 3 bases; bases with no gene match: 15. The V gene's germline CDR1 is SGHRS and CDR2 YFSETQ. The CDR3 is CASSSQPVTGGLTDTQYF. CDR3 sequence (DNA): TGCGCCAGCAGCTCCCAACCCGTGACGGGAGGCCTCACAGATACGCAGTATTTT.

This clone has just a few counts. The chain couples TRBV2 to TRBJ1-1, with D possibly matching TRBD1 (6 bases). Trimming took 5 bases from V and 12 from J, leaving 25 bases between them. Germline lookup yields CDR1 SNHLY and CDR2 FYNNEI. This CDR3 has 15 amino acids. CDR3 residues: CASSRLLDRTSQTFF. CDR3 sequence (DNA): TGTGCCAGCAGTCGCTTACTAGACAGGACATCTCAGACTTTCTTT.

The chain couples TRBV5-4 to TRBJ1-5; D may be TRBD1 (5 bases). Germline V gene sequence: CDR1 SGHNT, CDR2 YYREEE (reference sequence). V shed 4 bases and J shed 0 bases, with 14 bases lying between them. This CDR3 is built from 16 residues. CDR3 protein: CASSLGPSNSNQPQHF. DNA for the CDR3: TGTGCCAGCAGCCTGGGGCCTTCAAATAGCAATCAGCCCCAGCATTTT.

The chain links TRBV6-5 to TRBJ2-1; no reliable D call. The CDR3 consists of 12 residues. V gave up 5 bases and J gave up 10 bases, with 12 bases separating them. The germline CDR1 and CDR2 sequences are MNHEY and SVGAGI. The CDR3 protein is CASSPQPTEQFF. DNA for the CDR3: TGTGCCAGCAGTCCCCAACCGACAGAGCAGTTCTTC.

This CDR3 reads CASSPAGGSYEQYF. The DNA of the CDR3 is TGTGCCAGCAGCCCTGCAGGGGGATCCTACGAGCAGTACTTC. The chain recombines TRBV5-4 with TRBJ2-7; 7 nucleotides align to TRBD1. Trimming cost V 4 bases and J 1 base; bases outside gene matches: 5. CDR3 size: 14 residues. Looked up from germline, CDR1 is SGHNT and CDR2 is YYREEE (reference sequence).

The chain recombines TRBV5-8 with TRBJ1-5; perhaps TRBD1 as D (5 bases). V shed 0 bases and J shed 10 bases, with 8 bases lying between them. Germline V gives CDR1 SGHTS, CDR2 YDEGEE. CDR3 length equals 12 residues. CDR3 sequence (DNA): TGTGCCAGCAGCTTGGTGGGGCCTCCCCAGCATTTT. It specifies CASSLVGPPQHF.

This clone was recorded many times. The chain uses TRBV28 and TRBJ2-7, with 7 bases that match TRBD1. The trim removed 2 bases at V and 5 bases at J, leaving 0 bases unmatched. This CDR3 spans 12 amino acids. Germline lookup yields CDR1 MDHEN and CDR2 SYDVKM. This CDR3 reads CASSLQGDEQYF. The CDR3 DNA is TGTGCCAGCAGTTTACAGGGGGACGAGCAGTACTTC. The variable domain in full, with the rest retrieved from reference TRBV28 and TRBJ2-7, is DVKVTQSSRYLVKRTGEKVFLECVQDMDHENMFWYRQDPGLGLRLIYFSYDVKMKEKGDIPEGYSVSREKKERFSLILESASTNQTSMYLCASSLQGDEQYFGPGTRLTVT.

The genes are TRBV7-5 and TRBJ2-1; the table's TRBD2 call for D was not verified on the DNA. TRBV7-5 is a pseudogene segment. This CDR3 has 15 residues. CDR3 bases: TGTGTCAGAAGCTCTCTAGCGGGGTCCTACAATGAGCAGTTCTTC. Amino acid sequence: CVRSSLAGSYNEQFF.

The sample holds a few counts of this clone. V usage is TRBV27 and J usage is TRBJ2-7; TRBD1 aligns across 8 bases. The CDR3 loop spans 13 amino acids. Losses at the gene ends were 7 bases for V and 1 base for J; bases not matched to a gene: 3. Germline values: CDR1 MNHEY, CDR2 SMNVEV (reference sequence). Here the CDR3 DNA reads TGTGCCAGCAACGGACAGGGATCCTACGAGCAGTACTTC. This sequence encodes CASNGQGSYEQYF.

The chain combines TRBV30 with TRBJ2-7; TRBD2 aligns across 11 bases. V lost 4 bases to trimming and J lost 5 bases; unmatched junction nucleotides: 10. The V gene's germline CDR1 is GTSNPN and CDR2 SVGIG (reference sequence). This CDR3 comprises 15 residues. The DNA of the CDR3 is TGTGCCTGGACTCAAAAACTAGCGGGAGTAAACGAGCAGTACTTC. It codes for CAWTQKLAGVNEQYF. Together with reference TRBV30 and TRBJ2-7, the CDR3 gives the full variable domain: SQTIHQWPATLVQPVGSPLSLECTVEGTSNPNLYWYRQAAGRGLQLLFYSVGIGQISSEVPQNLSASRPQDRQFILSSKKLLLSDSGFYLCAWTQKLAGVNEQYFGPGTRLTVT.

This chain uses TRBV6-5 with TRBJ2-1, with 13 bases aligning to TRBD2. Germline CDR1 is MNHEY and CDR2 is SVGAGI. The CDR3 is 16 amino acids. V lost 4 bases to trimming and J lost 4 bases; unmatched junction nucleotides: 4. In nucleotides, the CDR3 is TGTGCCAGCAGTTCCCAACTAGCGGGGGGGTACAATGAGCAGTTCTTC. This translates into CASSSQLAGGYNEQFF.

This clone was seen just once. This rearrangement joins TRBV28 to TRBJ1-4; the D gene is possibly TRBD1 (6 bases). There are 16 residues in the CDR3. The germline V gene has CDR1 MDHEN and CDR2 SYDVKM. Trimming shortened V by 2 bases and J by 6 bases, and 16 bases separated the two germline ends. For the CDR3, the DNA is TGTGCCAGCAGTTTAAACGGACAGTCCGGACATGAAAAACTGTTTTTT. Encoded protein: CASSLNGQSGHEKLFF. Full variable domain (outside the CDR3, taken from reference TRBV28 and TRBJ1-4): DVKVTQSSRYLVKRTGEKVFLECVQDMDHENMFWYRQDPGLGLRLIYFSYDVKMKEKGDIPEGYSVSREKKERFSLILESASTNQTSMYLCASSLNGQSGHEKLFFGSGTQLSVL.

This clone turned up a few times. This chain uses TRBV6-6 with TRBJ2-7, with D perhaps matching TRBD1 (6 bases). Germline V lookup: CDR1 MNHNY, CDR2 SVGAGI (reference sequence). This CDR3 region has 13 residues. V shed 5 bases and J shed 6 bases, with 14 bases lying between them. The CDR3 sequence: CASSTGTPLEQYF. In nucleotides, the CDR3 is TGTGCCAGCAGTACAGGGACACCCCTCGAGCAGTACTTC.

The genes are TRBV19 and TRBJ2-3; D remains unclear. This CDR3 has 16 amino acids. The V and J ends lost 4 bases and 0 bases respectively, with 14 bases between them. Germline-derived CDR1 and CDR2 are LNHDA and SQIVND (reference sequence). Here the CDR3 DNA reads TGTGCCAGTAGTACCTTCTTCGACATTAGCACAGATACGCAGTATTTT. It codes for CASSTFFDISTDTQYF. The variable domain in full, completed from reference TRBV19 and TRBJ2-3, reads DGGITQSPKYLFRKEGQNVTLSCEQNLNHDAMYWYRQDPGQGLRLIYYSQIVNDFQKGDIAEGYSVSREKKESFPLTVTSAQKNPTAFYLCASSTFFDISTDTQYFGPGTRLTVL.

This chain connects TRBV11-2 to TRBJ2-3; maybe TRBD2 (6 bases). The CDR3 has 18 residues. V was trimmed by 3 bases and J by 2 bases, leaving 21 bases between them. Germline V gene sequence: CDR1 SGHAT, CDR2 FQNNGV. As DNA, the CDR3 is TGTGCCAGCAGCTTTCGCGGGGCTCTCACTAGTGACACAGATACGCAGTATTTT. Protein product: CASSFRGALTSDTDTQYF.

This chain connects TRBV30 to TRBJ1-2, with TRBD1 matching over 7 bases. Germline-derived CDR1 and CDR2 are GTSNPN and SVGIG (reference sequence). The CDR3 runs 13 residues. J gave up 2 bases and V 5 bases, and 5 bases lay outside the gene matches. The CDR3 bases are TGTGCCTGGGTCGACAGGGTAAACTATGGCTACACCTTC. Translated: CAWVDRVNYGYTF.

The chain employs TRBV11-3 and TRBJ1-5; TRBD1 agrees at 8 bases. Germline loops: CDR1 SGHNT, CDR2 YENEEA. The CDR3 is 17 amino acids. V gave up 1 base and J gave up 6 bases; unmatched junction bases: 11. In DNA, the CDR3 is TGTGCCAGCAGCTTAGCGACGGACAGGGAATGGGGTCAGCCCCAGCATTTT. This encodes CASSLATDREWGQPQHF.